The 22 T cell receptor beta chains below were found in one sample sequenced in a study of blood T cell repertoires in COVID-19. TCRdb keeps only in-frame clones here, not all; method: immunoSEQ multiplex PCR. The repertoire holds 190,000 or so clones, with approximately 75% as singletons. Material for sequencing was PBMCs or T cells enriched from blood (not recorded which). These TCRs come from a man aged 35 to 55 who had recovered from COVID-19.

J is TRBJ1-5 and V is TRBV2; D is uncertain. In germline, CDR1 is SNHLY, CDR2 FYNNEI. The length of the CDR3 is 12 residues. The germline V and J ends were trimmed by 5 bases and 9 bases, with 11 bases remaining between them. The CDR3 sequence: CASSRSGRPQHF. CDR3 nucleotides: TGTGCCAGCAGTAGGTCGGGGAGGCCCCAGCATTTT.

The gene calls are TRBV5-5 and TRBJ2-1, with D possibly being TRBD1 (5 bases). The CDR3 has 14 amino acids. Deletions cut 1 base from V and 7 bases from J, with 12 bases between. In germline, CDR1 is SGHKS, CDR2 YYEKEE (reference sequence). In DNA form, the CDR3 reads TGTGCCAGCAGCTTGTTTCAGGGTGATAATGAGCAGTTCTTC. Residues: CASSLFQGDNEQFF.

The V call is TRBV3-1 (or the pseudogene TRBV3-2), the J call TRBJ2-4; 8 nucleotides line up with TRBD2. CDR1 is LGHDT and CDR2 is YNNKEL in the germline V gene (reference sequence). J gave up 4 bases and V 4 bases, and 9 bases lay outside the gene matches. The CDR3 consists of 16 residues. DNA for the CDR3: TGTGCCAGCAGCCGCGGGGGGACTAGAGCAAAAAACATTCAGTACTTC. Translating gives CASSRGGTRAKNIQYF.

This chain joins TRBV5-1 and TRBJ1-5, with D possibly being TRBD1 (5 bases). Germline loops: CDR1 SGHRS, CDR2 YFSETQ. CDR3 length: 15 amino acids. V gave up 2 bases and J gave up 0 bases, with 9 bases separating them. CDR3 residues: CASSLGHNSNQPQHF. The CDR3 nucleotides are TGCGCCAGCAGCTTAGGACATAATAGCAATCAGCCCCAGCATTTT.

The chain uses TRBV9 and TRBJ1-6; 7 bases align to TRBD1. The germline V gene has CDR1 SGDLS and CDR2 YYNGEE. V shed 3 bases, J shed 6 bases, and the junction held 6 bases outside the gene matches. The CDR3 sequence is 15 residues long. CDR3 coding DNA: TGTGCCAGCAGCGGTCGACAGGGTAGTAATTCACCCCTCCACTTT. Translating it yields CASSGRQGSNSPLHF.

The chain carries TRBV30 and TRBJ2-2, with a possible D match to TRBD1 (5 bases). Germline CDR1 and CDR2: GTSNPN and SVGIG (reference sequence). The CDR3 has 15 residues. The V gene lost 2 bases and the J gene lost 0 bases, with 10 bases spanning the gap. The CDR3 nucleotides read TGTGCCTGGAGTATGACAGCAACGAACACCGGGGAGCTGTTTTTT. Amino acids: CAWSMTATNTGELFF.

CDR3 in amino acids: CAISDGGSGQPQHF. Here the CDR3 DNA reads TGTGCCATCAGTGATGGGGGGTCAGGTCAGCCCCAGCATTTT. The chain combines TRBV10-3 with TRBJ1-5; the D gene is possibly TRBD1 (5 bases). With 3 bases removed from V and 6 bases from J, the gap between germline ends came to 12 bases. The CDR3 sequence is 14 residues long. Germline lookup yields CDR1 ENHRY and CDR2 SYGVKD.

This clone was found once. The chain combines TRBV28 with TRBJ1-3; 9 bases map to TRBD1. This CDR3 contains 15 residues. Germline loops: CDR1 MDHEN, CDR2 SYDVKM. V lost 6 bases, J lost 2 bases, and 5 bases stayed unmatched. This chain's CDR3 is CASRPTGGTGNTIYF. The CDR3 nucleotides read TGTGCCAGCAGACCAACAGGGGGCACTGGAAACACCATATATTTT. The variable domain in full, with the rest retrieved from reference TRBV28 and TRBJ1-3, is DVKVTQSSRYLVKRTGEKVFLECVQDMDHENMFWYRQDPGLGLRLIYFSYDVKMKEKGDIPEGYSVSREKKERFSLILESASTNQTSMYLCASRPTGGTGNTIYFGEGSWLTVV.

The chain is built from TRBV5-6 and TRBJ1-6, with D possibly TRBD1 on 6 matching bases. The V gene lost 6 bases and the J gene lost 7 bases, with 17 bases spanning the gap. Germline CDR1 SGHDT, CDR2 YYEEEE. The CDR3 runs 15 residues. The CDR3 is CASKVRNRDNSPLHF. Written as DNA, the CDR3 is TGTGCCAGCAAGGTCAGGAACAGGGACAATTCACCCCTCCACTTT.

The table lists this clone with a few counts. The chain's CDR3 is CASGLSRGNEKLFF. The CDR3 nucleotides read TGTGCTAGTGGTTTGAGCAGGGGTAATGAAAAACTGTTTTTT. V usage is TRBV12-5 and J usage is TRBJ1-4, with D possibly being TRBD1 (6 bases). Germline values: CDR1 LGHNT, CDR2 FRNRAP. CDR3 size: 14 residues. Trimming took 2 bases from V and 4 from J, leaving 8 bases between them.

In this sample, this clone turned up many times. V is TRBV19 and J is TRBJ1-1; 9 bases fit TRBD1. The CDR3 runs 14 residues. The germline V gene encodes CDR1 LNHDA and CDR2 SQIVND (reference sequence). The V gene end was trimmed by 2 bases and the J gene end by 8 bases; junction bases not matched to a gene: 6. As DNA, the CDR3 is TGTGCCAGTAGTATAATGGCGGGACAGGGAGAAGCTTTCTTT. It encodes CASSIMAGQGEAFF.

V and J are TRBV3-1 (or the pseudogene TRBV3-2) and TRBJ2-1; TRBD2 agrees at 11 bases. The CDR3 is 17 residues long. The germline V gene has CDR1 LGHDT and CDR2 YNNKEL (reference sequence). Unmatched junction bases numbered 9, after V lost 2 bases and J lost 6 bases. DNA for the CDR3: TGTGCCAGCAGCCAACCTATAGGGACTAGCGGTGTCAATGAGCAGTTCTTC. This translates into CASSQPIGTSGVNEQFF.

The V and J genes are TRBV29-1 and TRBJ1-1; D might be TRBD1 (6 bases). In germline, CDR1 is SQVTM, CDR2 ANQGSEA. The length of the CDR3 is 12 residues. Trimming stripped 8 bases from V and 0 bases from J, with 10 bases between. CDR3 sequence reads: CSSGQLNTEAFF. CDR3 sequence (DNA): TGCAGCTCCGGACAGTTGAACACTGAAGCTTTCTTT.

This chain uses TRBV4-2 with TRBJ2-2; D possibly corresponds to TRBD1 (6 bases). The germline V gene has CDR1 LGHNA and CDR2 YNFKEQ. V was cut by 4 bases and J by 4 bases, with 13 bases left in between. CDR3 size: 15 residues. The CDR3 spells CASSRRRGSTGELFF. The DNA of the CDR3 is TGTGCCAGCAGCCGACGCAGGGGTAGCACCGGGGAGCTGTTTTTT.

The CDR3 loop reads CASSSDLHPQHF. CDR3 sequence (DNA): TGTGCCAGCAGTTCAGATCTTCATCCCCAGCATTTT. The rearrangement uses TRBV28 and TRBJ1-5; D is undetermined. Germline-derived CDR1 and CDR2 are MDHEN and SYDVKM. The ends were cut back, 4 bases at V and 10 bases at J, with 11 bases in the middle. This CDR3 has 12 amino acids.

The chain combines TRBV5-1 with TRBJ1-1; D is undetermined. The CDR3 is 12 amino acids. The germline gives CDR1 SGHRS, CDR2 YFSETQ. Trimming stripped 4 bases from V and 8 bases from J, with 12 bases between. In DNA, the CDR3 is TGCGCCAGCAGCCCTTCTCCGGGGGAAGCTTTCTTT. Protein: CASSPSPGEAFF. The variable domain in full, completed from reference TRBV5-1 and TRBJ1-1, reads KAGVTQTPRYLIKTRGQQVTLSCSPISGHRSVSWYQQTPGQGLQFLFEYFSETQRNKGNFPGRFSGRQFSNSRSEMNVSTLELGDSALYLCASSPSPGEAFFGQGTRLTVV.

The V and J genes are TRBV5-1 and TRBJ2-5; D gene ambiguous. The CDR3 has 12 residues. V gave up 2 bases and J gave up 4 bases, with 6 bases separating them. In germline, CDR1 is SGHRS, CDR2 YFSETQ. The CDR3 coding sequence is TGCGCCAGCAGCTTTTCGGGAGAGACCCAGTACTTC. It encodes CASSFSGETQYF. Variable domain in full (rest from reference TRBV5-1 and TRBJ2-5): KAGVTQTPRYLIKTRGQQVTLSCSPISGHRSVSWYQQTPGQGLQFLFEYFSETQRNKGNFPGRFSGRQFSNSRSEMNVSTLELGDSALYLCASSFSGETQYFGPGTRLLVL.

The chain links TRBV7-8 to TRBJ2-1, with 11 positions matching TRBD2. Unmatched junction bases numbered 7, after V lost 5 bases and J lost 4 bases. Germline V gene data show CDR1 as SGHVS and CDR2 as FQNEAQ. CDR3 length equals 16 residues. CDR3 in amino acids: CASSRAGTSGYNEQFF. In nucleotides, the CDR3 is TGTGCCAGCAGCCGAGCCGGGACTAGCGGTTACAATGAGCAGTTCTTC.

The chain combines TRBV5-3 with TRBJ1-2; 11 bases match TRBD1. TRBV5-3 is assigned to the ORF class and has an uncertain function. V shed 2 bases and J 6 bases; nucleotides not matched to a gene: 3. The CDR3 has 14 amino acids. The CDR3 loop reads CARSLGQGADGYTF. CDR3 bases: TGTGCCAGAAGCTTAGGACAGGGGGCTGATGGCTACACCTTC.

The rearrangement joins TRBV19 to TRBJ2-7, with unresolved D. The CDR3 runs 14 residues. Germline CDR1 reads LNHDA; CDR2 reads SQIVND (reference sequence). V was clipped by 7 bases and J by 0 bases, with 13 bases between them. The CDR3 spells CASKEQPNSYEQYF. The CDR3 region has the DNA TGTGCCAGTAAGGAACAGCCTAACTCCTACGAGCAGTACTTC.

The CDR3 coding sequence is TGTGCCAGCAGTTACCCTAGCGGGACTTCCTACGAGCAGTACTTC. It yields the protein CASSYPSGTSYEQYF. The rearrangement joins TRBV6-2 or TRBV6-3 to TRBJ2-7; 9 nucleotides agree with TRBD2. This CDR3 region has 15 residues. Germline trimming cut 2 bases from V and 1 base from J; bases unmatched to any gene: 3. Per germline, CDR1 MNHEY and CDR2 SVGEGT.

The chain uses TRBV2 and TRBJ2-5; 13 bases are shared with TRBD2. V dropped 4 bases and J dropped 5; count of bases not matched to a gene: 7. The CDR3 contains 16 residues. CDR1 SNHLY and CDR2 FYNNEI come from the germline V gene. In nucleotides, the CDR3 is TGTGCCAGCAGTGGAGGACTAGCGGGGGTCATGGAGACCCAGTACTTC. Translating it yields CASSGGLAGVMETQYF.